Sequencing of this T cell receptor beta chain was carried out in a study of T-cell memory formation after mild COVID-19. Across the study: Largely donor-specific TCR clusters were found.

This clonotype came up a few times. TCRdb redid the calling of the 5' RACE reads with MiXCR, one entry per CDR3 protein. The data show 500,000 to 600,000 distinct CDR3 sequences, roughly 18% seen once. The V gene end was trimmed by 1 base and the J gene end by 0 bases; junction bases not matched to a gene: 18. This CDR3 contains 21 residues. Germline loops: CDR1 LNHNV, CDR2 YYDKDF (reference sequence). This TCR was sampled from an adult woman who had mild COVID-19 (a few samples of this study predate the infection). Cell type and time point are not known. The chain is built from TRBV15 and TRBJ2-7; 10 nucleotides line up with TRBD2. Source material: PBMCs or a T cell subset sorted from them (not recorded which). CDR3: CATSRGGSTGTSVSRSYEQYF. DNA for the CDR3: TGTGCCACCAGCAGAGGGGGGTCGACCGGGACTAGCGTCTCACGCTCCTACGAGCAGTACTTC.